The rows below give T cell receptor beta chains drawn from one sample of a study of blood T cell repertoires in COVID-19. Assay used: immunoSEQ multiplex PCR; TCRdb lists only in-frame clones, some missing. The data contain around 230,000 clones, 85% to 90% of them seen just once; the ten biggest clones take up around 4.2%. The specimen was PBMCs or T cells enriched from blood (not recorded which). These receptors all stem from a woman aged 25 to 39 with acute COVID-19. Each CDR3 is given with its conserved first and last residue. D genes are given only for firm matches.

J gene | D gene | CDR3 length | V gene | CDR3 protein
TRBJ1-6 | NA | 15 | TRBV4-3 | CASSQGPPYNSPLHF
TRBJ1-3 | TRBD1 | 19 | TRBV9 | CASSDTGTGRTSSGNTIYF
TRBJ1-6 | NA | 15 | TRBV7-2 | CASSPPGTRNSPLHF
TRBJ1-1 | NA | 14 | TRBV11-2 | CASSLGSGLSEAFF
TRBJ1-4 | TRBD1 | 14 | TRBV30 | CAWSSGTGGGKLFF
TRBJ2-2 | TRBD1 | 14 | TRBV6-5 | CASSWTGDTGELFF
TRBJ2-3 | NA | 18 | TRBV4-1 | CASSPYRGAGASTDTQYF
TRBJ1-3 | NA | 16 | TRBV3-1/TRBV3-2 | CASSPQGISSGNTIYF
TRBJ2-1 | TRBD2 | 12 | TRBV7-2 | CASSQLAGGQFF
TRBJ2-7 | NA | 12 | TRBV7-9 | CASSLGGLEQYF
TRBJ1-2 | NA | 13 | TRBV2 | CASSDGLWSGYTF
TRBJ1-1 | TRBD1 | 13 | TRBV19 | CASSLTGDTEAFF
TRBJ1-3 | NA | 19 | TRBV14 | CASSQDSRPGFVSGNTIYF
TRBJ1-2 | NA | 11 | TRBV6-5 | CASRTAYGYTF
TRBJ1-4 | NA | 14 | TRBV5-1 | CASSLTGSNEKLFF
TRBJ2-7 | NA | 13 | TRBV13 | CASSFGGEREQYF
TRBJ1-1 | NA | 13 | TRBV7-2 | CASSLGGREEAFF
TRBJ1-4 | TRBD1 | 15 | TRBV7-2 | CASTLQGGAREKLFF
TRBJ2-1 | TRBD1 | 13 | TRBV6-2/TRBV6-3 | CASSYSDRVEQFF
TRBJ1-1 | TRBD1 | 14 | TRBV10-1 | CASSAGQEDTEAFF
TRBJ1-1 | NA | 13 | TRBV4-3 | CASRFQGSTEAFF
TRBJ1-6 | TRBD1 | 19 | TRBV5-1 | CASSLRRQAGTGSNSPLHF
TRBJ2-1 | NA | 17 | TRBV3-1/TRBV3-2 | CASSQKLFRGYTSEQFF
TRBJ1-2 | NA | 13 | TRBV3-1/TRBV3-2 | CASSQLRNYGYTF
TRBJ2-1 | TRBD1 | 12 | TRBV30 | CAWIGDSDEQFF
TRBJ1-4 | NA | 11 | TRBV28 | CASSSREKLFF
TRBJ1-3 | NA | 13 | TRBV30 | CAWSVGSGNTIYF
TRBJ2-5 | TRBD2 | 16 | TRBV30 | CAWSSGSGGYQETQYF
TRBJ1-5 | NA | 15 | TRBV19 | CASSGTGLDLQPQHF
TRBJ2-3 | TRBD1 | 16 | TRBV4-1 | CASSQDLGQGVDTQYF
TRBJ2-1 | TRBD2 | 12 | TRBV20-1 | CSAGGERGPEFF
TRBJ2-7 | NA | 15 | TRBV15 | CATSRSLGRLDEQYF
TRBJ1-1 | TRBD1 | 17 | TRBV5-1 | CATSQSRQGERGTEAFF
TRBJ1-4 | TRBD1 | 16 | TRBV5-5 | CASSFDPGQWEEKLFF
TRBJ1-6 | TRBD1 | 16 | TRBV19 | CASSPSGGQGSTPLHF
TRBJ1-1 | NA | 12 | TRBV9 | CASSTGQLEAFF
TRBJ1-6 | TRBD1 | 14 | TRBV27 | CASSFRGVNSPLHF
TRBJ1-3 | TRBD1 | 15 | TRBV5-4 | CASSRDRAAGNTIYF
TRBJ1-2 | TRBD1 | 19 | TRBV11-2 | CASSLDQRGDRVRNYGYTF
TRBJ2-2 | NA | 14 | TRBV18 | CASSPRTDTGELFF
TRBJ1-2 | NA | 13 | TRBV30 | CAWSLTRDYGYTF
TRBJ2-3 | TRBD2 | 15 | TRBV7-3 | CASSGAGGFADTQYF
TRBJ2-7 | TRBD1 | 17 | TRBV25-1 | CASSDDIGTGLSYEQYF
TRBJ2-5 | NA | 13 | TRBV13 | CASSLGSKETQYF
TRBJ1-5 | TRBD1 | 17 | TRBV4-3 | CASSQTRGYRGSQPQHF
TRBJ2-1 | NA | 15 | TRBV25-1 | CASSRRGSSYNEQFF
TRBJ2-3 | TRBD2 | 19 | TRBV7-3 | CASSLFGLAGVGGTDTQYF
TRBJ1-2 | NA | 13 | TRBV12-3/TRBV12-4 | CAIRTERYYGYTF
TRBJ2-1 | TRBD1 | 15 | TRBV18 | CASSPDRVGYNEQFF
TRBJ1-5 | NA | 16 | TRBV7-2 | CASSLDSGAGNQPQHF
TRBJ1-2 | NA | 11 | TRBV6-5 | CASRQNYGYTF
TRBJ2-5 | TRBD2 | 16 | TRBV5-1 | CASSLASGHPRETQYF